The source of this T cell receptor beta chain is a study of beta chain features in type 1 diabetes. Study observations and caveats: Moderately but significantly shorter TCRB CDR3s were found in Type 1 diabetes patients in all four CD4+ subsets.

The entirety of the isolated RNA underwent reverse transcription, so expressed TCRB transcripts were sequenced. Sequencing used immunoSEQ multiplex PCR; TCRdb keeps in-frame clones, though not all of them. This sample has about 160,000 clones, with around 8% found just once. About this clone itself: Its specificity is not known.

Germline lookup yields CDR1 SGHAT and CDR2 FQNNGV. The CDR3 contains 16 residues. V trimming: 4 bases; J trimming: 6 bases; junction bases outside the gene matches: 9. The rearrangement links TRBV11-2 to TRBJ2-1; TRBD2 matches 10 bases. The material sequenced was central memory CD4+ T cells from blood. The clonotype was recovered from a woman between 18 and 30 years old with type 1 diabetes. The CDR3 loop reads CASSSGGLAAVNEQFF. CDR3 DNA: TGTGCCAGCAGCTCAGGCGGACTAGCGGCTGTCAATGAGCAGTTCTTC.